Below are 2 T cell receptor beta chains sequenced from a single sample in a study of CD8+CD57+ T cells in acquired aplastic anemia. Genomic DNA, the template, was used for profiling of the TCR beta VDJ and CDR3. TCRdb processed the reads anew with MiXCR; each CDR3 protein has one entry. The table has over 45,000 distinct CDR3 sequences, approximately 72% seen once. Sequenced input: sorted CD4+, CD8+, or CD8+CD57+ T cells (not recorded which) from PBMCs. The source of these receptors is a human donor in good health, serving as a control.

This sequence joins TRBV28 and TRBJ2-7, with a weak D call TRBD2 (5 bases). V lost 6 bases to trimming and J lost 3 bases, with 12 bases between them. The germline V gene has CDR1 MDHEN and CDR2 SYDVKM. CDR3 length: 13 amino acids. DNA of the CDR3: TGTGCCAGCAGCGTCGGGGTGGGCTACGAGCAGTACGTC. Translated, it gives CASSVGVGYEQYV.

This clonotype is a singleton in its sample. One end of the junction does not line up with germline, which may come from a read error. The chain has TRBV25-1 and TRBJ2-7; a weak D match, TRBD1 (6 bases). The CDR3 sequence is 14 residues long. Germline-derived CDR1 and CDR2 are MGHDK and SYGVNS. CDR3 nucleotides: TGTGCCAGTAGTGAACCGACAGGTTGGCGCGAGCAGTACTTC. Translation: CASSEPTGWREQYF.